The TCR beta chain under discussion was sequenced for a study of graft-versus-host responses after intestinal transplantation. Study as a whole: Multivisceral, liver-intestinal, or isolated intestinal transplants were received by the recipients. Every one of the recipients received anti-thymocyte globulin induction and afterwards took tacrolimus and steroids for about 3 years.

CDR1 is KGHSH and CDR2 is LQKENI in the germline V gene. This CDR3 has 14 residues. Trimming stripped 2 bases from V and 1 base from J, with 8 bases between. General observations from the study: Recipient-marrow GvH clones were detected, some having first appeared in ileum or blood. GvH clone levels peaked in circulation, and this peak was associated with early post-transplant HvG declines.

Assay used: immunoSEQ multiplex PCR; TCRdb lists only in-frame clones, some missing. The data show approximately 19,000 clones, about nine tenths seen once. On this clone: Its antigen is not known.

The chain joins TRBV18 to TRBJ1-1; TRBD1 is a possible D gene (5 bases). The sequencing here drew on PBMCs, taken around 350 days after transplant. This clonotype was sampled from a human patient who received an intestinal transplant, so some T cells may come from the graft donor. CDR3 sequence (DNA): TGTGCCAGCTCACCAAATCAGGGGAACACTGAAGCTTTCTTT. This codes for CASSPNQGNTEAFF.